This T cell receptor beta chain was sequenced in a study of T cells in Graves' hyperthyroidism and ophthalmopathy. Template material for amplifying TCR beta CDR3 regions consisted of RNA transcripts. The HTBI primer set served for first-round RT-PCR of the TCR CDR3. One entry per CDR3 protein, called by TCRdb with MiXCR from the multiplex PCR reads. The sample has approximately 58,000 distinct CDR3 sequences, around half seen once. Study-wide findings and caveats: Clonotypes that were expanded in thyroid above 0.001 mostly appeared in blood too.

Of note for this clonotype: Its antigen is unknown.

This CDR3 is built from 16 residues. Germline-derived CDR1 and CDR2 are SQVTM and ANQGSEA. The ends lost 3 bases at V and 9 bases at J; junction bases unmatched: 12. The clonotype originates from a woman aged 30 to 39 with Graves' ophthalmopathy. This sequence joins TRBV29-1 and TRBJ2-1; 12 nucleotides align to TRBD2. Sequences were obtained from blood. The CDR3, as DNA: TGCAGCGTTGATGCTTCCGCGACTAGCGGGAGTGTTGAGCAGTTCTTC. Translation: CSVDASATSGSVEQFF.